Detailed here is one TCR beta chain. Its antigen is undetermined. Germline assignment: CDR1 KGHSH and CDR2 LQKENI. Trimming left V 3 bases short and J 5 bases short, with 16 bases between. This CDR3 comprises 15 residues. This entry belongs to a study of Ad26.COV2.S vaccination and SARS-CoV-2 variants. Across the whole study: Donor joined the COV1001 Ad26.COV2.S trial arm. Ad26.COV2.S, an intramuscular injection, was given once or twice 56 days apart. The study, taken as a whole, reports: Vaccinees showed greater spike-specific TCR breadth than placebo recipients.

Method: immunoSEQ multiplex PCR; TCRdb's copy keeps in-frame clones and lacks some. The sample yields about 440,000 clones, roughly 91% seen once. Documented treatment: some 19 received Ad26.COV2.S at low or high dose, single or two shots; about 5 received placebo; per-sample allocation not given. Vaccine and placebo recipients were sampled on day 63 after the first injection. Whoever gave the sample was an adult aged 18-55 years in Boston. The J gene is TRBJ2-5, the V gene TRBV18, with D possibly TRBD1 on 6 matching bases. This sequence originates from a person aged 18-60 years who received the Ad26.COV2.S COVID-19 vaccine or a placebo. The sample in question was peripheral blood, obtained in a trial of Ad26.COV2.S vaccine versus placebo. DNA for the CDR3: TGTGCCAGCTCACCCTTGGACAGTCTTGCGGAGACCCAGTACTTC. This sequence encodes CASSPLDSLAETQYF.